This TCR beta chain was sequenced in a study of blood T cell repertoires in COVID-19. Overall study context: Spain, Italy and the United States supplied samples that represented acute and convalescent COVID-19. PBMCs, B-cell-depleted T cells, or T cells were the source of the cDNA or gDNA that made up the material.

Study processing details: Amplified reference gene primers provided the basis for estimating nucleated cell counts. Only in-frame clones appear in the TCRdb table, and some are missing; sequencing was by immunoSEQ multiplex PCR. The DNA was the basis for D and trimming; V, J and clone size are from that table. Of about 200,000 clones in the sample, 86% were seen once. The CDR3 is 16 amino acids. Germline assignment: CDR1 LGHNA and CDR2 YNFKEQ. Trimming stripped 0 bases from V and 10 bases from J, with 19 bases between. This receptor was obtained from a man aged 35 to 55 with acute COVID-19. Material: PBMCs or T cells enriched from blood (not recorded which). The chain employs TRBV4-2 and TRBJ2-1; weak D call: TRBD2 (7 bases). CDR3 protein: CASSQDDVRGAGEQFF. CDR3 nucleotides: TGTGCCAGCAGCCAAGATGATGTTCGGGGGGCAGGGGAGCAGTTCTTC.